Below are 8 T cell receptor beta chains sequenced from a single sample in a study of T-cell reconstitution after alpha-beta-depleted transplantation in children. Unique molecular identifiers were used in preparing the TCRbeta library. TCRdb re-derived calls from the PCR reads in MiXCR, one entry per CDR3 protein. The repertoire holds around 130,000 distinct CDR3 sequences, with roughly 9.7% as singletons. Sequenced here: PBMCs, mostly from graft donor cells, sampled 180 days after TCRalphabeta/CD19-depleted stem cell transplant. The receptors derive from a girl in the first two years of life who had a stem cell transplant for combined immunodeficiency, so the T cells may come from the graft donor.

This clonotype appeared many times. CDR3 in amino acids: CASSYGHSTDTQYF. CDR3 nucleotide sequence: TGTGCCAGCAGTTACGGACACAGCACAGATACGCAGTATTTT. V and J are TRBV6-5 and TRBJ2-3; possible D gene TRBD1, 5 bases. V lost 2 bases, J lost 0 bases, and 6 bases lay in between. The CDR3 extends over 14 amino acids. Germline V gene lookup returns CDR1 MNHEY and CDR2 SVGAGI.

This clonotype showed up just a few times. Here the CDR3 DNA reads TGCAGTGCTTTAGCGGGAGGGCCTCATTATGAGCAGTTCTTC. Encoded protein: CSALAGGPHYEQFF. J is TRBJ2-1 and V is TRBV20-1, with 11 bases aligning to TRBD2. Germline CDR1 is DFQATT and CDR2 is SNEGSKA (reference sequence). The V segment lost 5 bases and the J segment 8 bases; nucleotides outside the gene matches: 8. There are 14 residues in the CDR3.

The rearrangement joins TRBV6-1 to TRBJ2-1; TRBD2 matches at 7 bases. With 6 bases clipped from V and 5 bases from J, the junction kept 4 bases outside the gene matches. The CDR3 extends over 13 amino acids. The germline V gene has CDR1 MNHNS and CDR2 SASEGT. The CDR3 DNA follows: TGTGCCAGCAGGGCGGGGGTAGACAATGAGCAGTTCTTC. It yields the protein CASRAGVDNEQFF.

V gene TRBV7-2 combines with J gene TRBJ2-5; 10 bases align to TRBD2. V lost 5 bases and J lost 4; bases outside the gene matches: 4. The CDR3 has 14 residues. Germline loops: CDR1 SGHTA, CDR2 FQGNSA. The CDR3 sequence: CASSRAGGPETQYF. The DNA for the CDR3 is TGTGCCAGCAGCCGAGCGGGAGGGCCAGAGACCCAGTACTTC.

The V gene is TRBV5-5, the J gene TRBJ2-1, with TRBD2 matching 11 bases. The V gene end was trimmed by 0 bases and the J gene end by 0 bases; junction bases not matched to a gene: 2. CDR1 and CDR2 (germline): SGHKS, YYEKEE (reference sequence). There are 17 residues in the CDR3. CDR3 region: CASSLVGLAVSYNEQFF. The CDR3 DNA is TGTGCCAGCAGCTTGGTGGGACTAGCGGTCTCCTACAATGAGCAGTTCTTC. Filled out from reference TRBV5-5 and TRBJ2-1, the complete variable domain reads DAGVTQSPTHLIKTRGQQVTLRCSPISGHKSVSWYQQVLGQGPQFIFQYYEKEERGRGNFPDRFSARQFPNYSSELNVNALLLGDSALYLCASSLVGLAVSYNEQFFGPGTRLTVL.

The chain couples TRBV13 to TRBJ2-1, with D perhaps given as TRBD1 or TRBD2 (5 bases each). Trimming removed 9 bases at V and 0 bases at J, with 9 bases between. This CDR3 region has 13 residues. CDR1 and CDR2 from the germline V gene are PRHDT and FYEKMQ (reference sequence). CDR3: CASGGVSYNEQFF. DNA of the CDR3: TGTGCCAGTGGGGGAGTCTCCTACAATGAGCAGTTCTTC.

The table lists this clonotype with many counts. This chain links TRBV7-2 with TRBJ2-7; D possibly matches TRBD1 or TRBD2 (6 bases each). The CDR3 contains 16 residues. Germline CDR1 SGHTA, CDR2 FQGNSA. V was shortened by 1 base and J by 3 bases, with 16 bases between the two germline ends. In DNA, the CDR3 is TGTGCCAGCAGCTTAGGGGGGGACACGCGGATCTACGAGCAGTACTTC. Protein sequence: CASSLGGDTRIYEQYF.

Many counts were recorded for this clonotype. The chain combines TRBV5-1 with TRBJ2-1, with TRBD2 matching over 8 bases. This CDR3 is 16 amino acids long. CDR1 SGHRS and CDR2 YFSETQ come from the germline V gene. V lost 4 bases and J lost 1; bases outside the gene matches: 7. The CDR3 loop reads CASSARLAQSYNEQFF. CDR3 DNA: TGCGCCAGCAGCGCCCGACTAGCGCAATCCTACAATGAGCAGTTCTTC.